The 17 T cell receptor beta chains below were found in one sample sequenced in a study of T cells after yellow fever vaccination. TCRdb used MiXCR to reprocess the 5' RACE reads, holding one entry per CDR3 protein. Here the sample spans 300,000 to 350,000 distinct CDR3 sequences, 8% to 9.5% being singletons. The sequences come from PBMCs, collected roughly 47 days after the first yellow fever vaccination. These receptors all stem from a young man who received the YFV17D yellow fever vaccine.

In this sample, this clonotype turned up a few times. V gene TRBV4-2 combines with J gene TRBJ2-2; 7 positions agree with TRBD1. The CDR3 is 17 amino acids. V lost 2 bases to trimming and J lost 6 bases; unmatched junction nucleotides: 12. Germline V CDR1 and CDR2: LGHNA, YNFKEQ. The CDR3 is CASSQLKSGGEAGELFF. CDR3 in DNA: TGTGCCAGCAGCCAACTCAAATCAGGGGGAGAGGCCGGGGAGCTGTTTTTT.

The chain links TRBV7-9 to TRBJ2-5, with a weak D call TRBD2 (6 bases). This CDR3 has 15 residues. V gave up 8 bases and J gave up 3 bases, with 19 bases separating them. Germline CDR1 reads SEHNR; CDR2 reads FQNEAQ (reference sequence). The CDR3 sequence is CASQRRGAVEETQYF. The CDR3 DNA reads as TGTGCCAGCCAAAGGAGGGGCGCGGTAGAAGAGACCCAGTACTTC.

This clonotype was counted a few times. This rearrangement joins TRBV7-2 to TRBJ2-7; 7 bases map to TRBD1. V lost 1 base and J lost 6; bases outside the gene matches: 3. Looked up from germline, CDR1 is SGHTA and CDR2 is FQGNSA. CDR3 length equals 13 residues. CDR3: CASSLVTGLEQYV. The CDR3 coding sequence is TGTGCCAGCAGCTTAGTGACAGGGCTCGAGCAGTACGTC.

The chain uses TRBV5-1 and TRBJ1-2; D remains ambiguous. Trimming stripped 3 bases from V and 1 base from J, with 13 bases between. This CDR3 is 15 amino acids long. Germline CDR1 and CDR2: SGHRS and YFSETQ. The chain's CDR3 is CASSYSIQDNYGYTF. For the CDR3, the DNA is TGCGCCAGCAGCTACTCTATTCAGGATAACTATGGCTACACCTTC.

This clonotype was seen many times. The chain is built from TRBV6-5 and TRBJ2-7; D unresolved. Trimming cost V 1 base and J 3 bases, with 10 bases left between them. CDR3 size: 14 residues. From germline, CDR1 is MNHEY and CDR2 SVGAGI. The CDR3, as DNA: TGTGCCAGCAGTTACTACCCACGCTTCTACGAGCAGTACTTC. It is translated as CASSYYPRFYEQYF.

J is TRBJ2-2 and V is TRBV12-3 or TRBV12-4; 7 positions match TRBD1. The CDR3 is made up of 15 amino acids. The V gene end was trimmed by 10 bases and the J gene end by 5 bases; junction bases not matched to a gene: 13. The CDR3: CATTREQGYTGELFF. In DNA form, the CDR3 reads TGTGCCACCACGAGGGAACAGGGGTATACCGGGGAGCTGTTTTTT.

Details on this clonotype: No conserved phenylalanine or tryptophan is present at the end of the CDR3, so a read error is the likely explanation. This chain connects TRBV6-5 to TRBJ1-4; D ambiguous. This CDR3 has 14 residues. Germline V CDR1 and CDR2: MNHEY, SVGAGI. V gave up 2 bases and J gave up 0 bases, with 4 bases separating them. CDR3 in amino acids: CASSYTATNEKLFL. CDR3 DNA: TGTGCCAGCAGTTACACAGCAACTAATGAAAAACTGTTTTTG.

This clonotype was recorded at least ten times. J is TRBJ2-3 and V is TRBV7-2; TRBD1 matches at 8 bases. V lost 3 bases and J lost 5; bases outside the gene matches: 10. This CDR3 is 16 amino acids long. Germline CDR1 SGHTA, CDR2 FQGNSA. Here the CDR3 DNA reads TGTGCCAGCAGCTTCTCCGGGACAGGTTCATTAGATACGCAGTATTTT. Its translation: CASSFSGTGSLDTQYF.

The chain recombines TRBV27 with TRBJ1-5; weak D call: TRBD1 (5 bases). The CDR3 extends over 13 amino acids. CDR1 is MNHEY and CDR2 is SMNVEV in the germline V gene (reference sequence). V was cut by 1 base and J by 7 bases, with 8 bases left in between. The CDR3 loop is CASSLWDGQPQHF. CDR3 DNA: TGTGCCAGCAGTTTATGGGACGGGCAGCCCCAGCATTTT.

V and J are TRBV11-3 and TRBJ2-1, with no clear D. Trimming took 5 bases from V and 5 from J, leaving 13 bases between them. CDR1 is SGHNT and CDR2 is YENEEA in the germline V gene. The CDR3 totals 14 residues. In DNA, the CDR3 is TGTGCCAGCAGCCTGGATCACAATGACAATGAGCAGTTCTTC. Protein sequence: CASSLDHNDNEQFF.

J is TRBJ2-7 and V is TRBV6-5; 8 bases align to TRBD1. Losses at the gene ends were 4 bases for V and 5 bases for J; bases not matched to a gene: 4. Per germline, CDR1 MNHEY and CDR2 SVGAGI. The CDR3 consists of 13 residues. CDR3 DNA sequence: TGTGCCAGCAGTTCAGACAGGGGAAACGAGCAGTACTTC. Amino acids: CASSSDRGNEQYF.

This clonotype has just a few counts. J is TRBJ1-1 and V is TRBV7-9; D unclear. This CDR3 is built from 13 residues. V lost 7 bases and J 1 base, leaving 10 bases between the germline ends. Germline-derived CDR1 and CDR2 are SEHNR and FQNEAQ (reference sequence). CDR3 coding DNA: TGTGCCAGCAAACGGACCGGGAACACTGAAGCTTTCTTT. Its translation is CASKRTGNTEAFF. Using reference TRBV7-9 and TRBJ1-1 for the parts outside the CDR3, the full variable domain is DTGVSQNPRHKITKRGQNVTFRCDPISEHNRLYWYRQTLGQGPEFLTYFQNEAQLEKSRLLSDRFSAERPKGSFSTLEIQRTEQGDSAMYLCASKRTGNTEAFFGQGTRLTVV.

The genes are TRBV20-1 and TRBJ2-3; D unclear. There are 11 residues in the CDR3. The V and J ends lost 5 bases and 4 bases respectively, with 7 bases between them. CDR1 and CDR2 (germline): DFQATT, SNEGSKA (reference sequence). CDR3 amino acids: CSAGNSDTQYF. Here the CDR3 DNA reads TGCAGTGCTGGGAATTCAGATACGCAGTATTTT.

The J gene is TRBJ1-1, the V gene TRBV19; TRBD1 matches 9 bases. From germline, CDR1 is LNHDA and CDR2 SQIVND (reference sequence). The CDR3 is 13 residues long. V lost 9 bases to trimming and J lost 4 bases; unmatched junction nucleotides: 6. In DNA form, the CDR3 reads TGTGCCAGCATCCGGGACAGGGCCACTGAAGCTTTCTTT. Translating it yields CASIRDRATEAFF.

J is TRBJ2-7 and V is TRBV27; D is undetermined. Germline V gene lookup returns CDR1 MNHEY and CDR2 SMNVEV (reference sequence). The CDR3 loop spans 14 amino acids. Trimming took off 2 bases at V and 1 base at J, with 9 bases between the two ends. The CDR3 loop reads CASSLSPVSYEQYF. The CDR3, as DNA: TGTGCCAGCAGTTTAAGCCCAGTGTCCTACGAGCAGTACTTC.

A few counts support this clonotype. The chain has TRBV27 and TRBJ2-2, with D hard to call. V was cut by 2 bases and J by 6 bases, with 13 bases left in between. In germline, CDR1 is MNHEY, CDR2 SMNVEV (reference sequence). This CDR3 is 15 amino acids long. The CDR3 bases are TGTGCCAGCAGTTTACAGCCCTCTCTTTCCGGGGAGCTGTTTTTT. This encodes CASSLQPSLSGELFF.

This CDR3 reads CASISRGSSYEQYV. DNA of the CDR3: TGTGCCAGCATTAGCCGAGGCAGTTCCTACGAGCAGTACGTC. The gene calls are TRBV28 and TRBJ2-7; D is unresolved. CDR3 size: 14 residues. Germline V gives CDR1 MDHEN, CDR2 SYDVKM. V dropped 7 bases and J dropped 1 base, with 14 bases sitting between them.